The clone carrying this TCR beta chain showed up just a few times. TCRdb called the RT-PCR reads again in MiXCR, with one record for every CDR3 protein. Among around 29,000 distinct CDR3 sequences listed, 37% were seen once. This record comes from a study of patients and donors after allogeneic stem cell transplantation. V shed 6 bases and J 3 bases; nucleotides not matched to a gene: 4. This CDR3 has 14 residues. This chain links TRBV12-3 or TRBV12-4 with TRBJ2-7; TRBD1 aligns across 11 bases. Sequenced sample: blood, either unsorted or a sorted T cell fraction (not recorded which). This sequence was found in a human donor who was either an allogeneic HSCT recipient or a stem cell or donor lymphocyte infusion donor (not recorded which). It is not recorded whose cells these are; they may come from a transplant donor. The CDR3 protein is CASSSGQGGYEQYF. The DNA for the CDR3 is TGTGCCAGCAGCTCGGGACAGGGGGGCTACGAGCAGTACTTC.